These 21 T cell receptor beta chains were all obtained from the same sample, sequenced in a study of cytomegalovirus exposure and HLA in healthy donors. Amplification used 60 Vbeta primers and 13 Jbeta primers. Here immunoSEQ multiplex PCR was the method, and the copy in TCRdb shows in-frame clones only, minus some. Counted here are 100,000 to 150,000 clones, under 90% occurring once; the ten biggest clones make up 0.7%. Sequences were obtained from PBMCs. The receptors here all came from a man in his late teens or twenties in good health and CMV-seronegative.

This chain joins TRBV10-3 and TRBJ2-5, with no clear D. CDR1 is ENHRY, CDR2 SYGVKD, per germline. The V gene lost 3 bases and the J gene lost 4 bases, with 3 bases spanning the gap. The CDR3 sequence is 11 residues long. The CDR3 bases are TGTGCCATCAGTGACGTAGAGACCCAGTACTTC. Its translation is CAISDVETQYF.

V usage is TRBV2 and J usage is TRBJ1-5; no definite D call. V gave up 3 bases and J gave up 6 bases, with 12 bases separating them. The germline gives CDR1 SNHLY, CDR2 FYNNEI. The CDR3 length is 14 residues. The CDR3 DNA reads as TGTGCCAGCAGTGATGGAGGATATCTTCAGCCCCAGCATTTT. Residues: CASSDGGYLQPQHF. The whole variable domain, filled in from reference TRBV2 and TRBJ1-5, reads EPEVTQTPSHQVTQMGQEVILRCVPISNHLYFYWYRQILGQKVEFLVSFYNNEISEKSEIFDDQFSVERPDGSNFTLKIRSTKLEDSAMYFCASSDGGYLQPQHFGDGTRLSIL.

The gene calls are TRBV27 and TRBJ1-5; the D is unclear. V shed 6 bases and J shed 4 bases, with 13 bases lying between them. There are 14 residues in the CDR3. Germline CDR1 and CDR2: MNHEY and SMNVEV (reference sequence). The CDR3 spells CASSPAPGNQPQHF. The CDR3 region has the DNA TGTGCCAGCAGCCCGGCCCCGGGGAATCAGCCCCAGCATTTT.

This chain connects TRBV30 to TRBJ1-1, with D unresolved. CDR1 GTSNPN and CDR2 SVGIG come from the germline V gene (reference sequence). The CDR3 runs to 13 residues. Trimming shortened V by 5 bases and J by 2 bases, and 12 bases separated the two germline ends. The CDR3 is CAWARVLNTEAFF. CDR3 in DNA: TGTGCCTGGGCTCGGGTCCTTAACACTGAAGCTTTCTTT.

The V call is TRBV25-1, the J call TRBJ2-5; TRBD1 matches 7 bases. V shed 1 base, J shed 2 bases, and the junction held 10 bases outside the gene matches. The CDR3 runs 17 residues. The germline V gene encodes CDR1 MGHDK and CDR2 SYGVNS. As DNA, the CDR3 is TGTGCCAGCAGTGAATCGTGGGCAGGGGGAATGCAAGAGACCCAGTACTTC. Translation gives CASSESWAGGMQETQYF.

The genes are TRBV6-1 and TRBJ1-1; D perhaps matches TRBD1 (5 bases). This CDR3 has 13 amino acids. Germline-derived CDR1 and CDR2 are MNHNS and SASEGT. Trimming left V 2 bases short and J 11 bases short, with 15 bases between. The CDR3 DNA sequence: TGTGCCAGCAGTGAAAATCGGGGGTCCACGGCTTTCTTT. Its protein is CASSENRGSTAFF.

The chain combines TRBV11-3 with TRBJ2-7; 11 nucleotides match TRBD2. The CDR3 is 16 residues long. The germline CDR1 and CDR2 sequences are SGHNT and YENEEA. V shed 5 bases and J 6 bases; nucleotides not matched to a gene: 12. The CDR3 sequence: CASSPGSSGGPSEQYF. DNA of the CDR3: TGTGCCAGCAGCCCAGGGTCTAGCGGGGGGCCCAGCGAGCAGTACTTC. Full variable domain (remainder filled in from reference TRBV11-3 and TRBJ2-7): EAGVVQSPRYKIIEKKQPVAFWCNPISGHNTLYWYLQNLGQGPELLIRYENEEAVDDSQLPKDRFSAERLKGVDSTLKIQPAELGDSAVYLCASSPGSSGGPSEQYFGPGTRLTVT.

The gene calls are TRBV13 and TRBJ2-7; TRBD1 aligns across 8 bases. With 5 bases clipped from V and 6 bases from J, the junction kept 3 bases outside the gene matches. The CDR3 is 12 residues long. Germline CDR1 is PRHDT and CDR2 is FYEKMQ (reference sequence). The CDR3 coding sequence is TGTGCCAGCAGCACGGACAGGGCCGAGCAGTACTTC. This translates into CASSTDRAEQYF.

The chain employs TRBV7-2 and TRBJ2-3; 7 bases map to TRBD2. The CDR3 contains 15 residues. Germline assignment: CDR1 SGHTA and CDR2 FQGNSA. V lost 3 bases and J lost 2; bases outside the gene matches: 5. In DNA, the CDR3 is TGTGCCAGCAGCTTGTCTAGCGGATTCACAGATACGCAGTATTTT. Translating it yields CASSLSSGFTDTQYF.

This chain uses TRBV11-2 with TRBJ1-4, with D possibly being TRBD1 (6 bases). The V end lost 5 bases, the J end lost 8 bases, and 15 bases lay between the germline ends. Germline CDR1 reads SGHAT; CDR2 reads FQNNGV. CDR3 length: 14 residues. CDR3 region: CASSRTGIQEKLFF. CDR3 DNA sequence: TGTGCCAGCAGCCGAACAGGGATACAAGAAAAACTGTTTTTT.

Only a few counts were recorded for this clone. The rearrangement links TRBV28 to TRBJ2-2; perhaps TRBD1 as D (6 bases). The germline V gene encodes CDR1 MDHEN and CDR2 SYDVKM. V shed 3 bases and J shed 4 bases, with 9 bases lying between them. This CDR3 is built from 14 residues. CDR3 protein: CASSFTGRTGELFF. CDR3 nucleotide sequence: TGTGCCAGCAGTTTTACAGGGCGCACCGGGGAGCTGTTTTTT.

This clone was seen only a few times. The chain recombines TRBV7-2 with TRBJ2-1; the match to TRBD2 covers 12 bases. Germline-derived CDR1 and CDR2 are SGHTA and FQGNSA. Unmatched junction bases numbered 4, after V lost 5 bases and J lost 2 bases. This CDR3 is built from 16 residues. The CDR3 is CASSRTSGGTYNEQFF. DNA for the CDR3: TGTGCCAGCAGCCGAACTAGCGGGGGGACCTACAATGAGCAGTTCTTC.

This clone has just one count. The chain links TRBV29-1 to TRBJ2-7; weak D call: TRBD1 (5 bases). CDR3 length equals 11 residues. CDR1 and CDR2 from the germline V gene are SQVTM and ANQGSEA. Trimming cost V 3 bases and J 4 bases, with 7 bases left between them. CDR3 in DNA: TGCAGCGTTGAGAAGGGGTACGAGCAGTACTTC. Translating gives CSVEKGYEQYF.

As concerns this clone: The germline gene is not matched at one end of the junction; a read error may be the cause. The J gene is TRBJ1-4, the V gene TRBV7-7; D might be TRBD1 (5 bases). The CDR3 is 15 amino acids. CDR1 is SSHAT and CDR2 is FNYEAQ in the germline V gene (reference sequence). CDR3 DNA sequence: TGTGCTAGCAGCTTAAGGGACTCAACTAATGAAAAACTGTTTTTT. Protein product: CASSLRDSTNEKLFF.

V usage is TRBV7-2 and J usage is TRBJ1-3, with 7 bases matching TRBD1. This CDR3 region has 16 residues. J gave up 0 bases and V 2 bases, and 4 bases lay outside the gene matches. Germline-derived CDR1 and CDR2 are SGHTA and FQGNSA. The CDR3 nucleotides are TGTGCCAGCAGCTTAACAGGGGTTAGCTCTGGAAACACCATATATTTT. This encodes CASSLTGVSSGNTIYF.

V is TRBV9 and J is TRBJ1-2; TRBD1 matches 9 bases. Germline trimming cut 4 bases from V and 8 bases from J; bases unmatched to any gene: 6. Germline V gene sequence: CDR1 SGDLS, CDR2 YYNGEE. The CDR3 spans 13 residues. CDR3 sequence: CASSSGDRDGYTF. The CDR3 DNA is TGTGCCAGCAGCTCCGGGGACAGGGACGGCTACACCTTC.

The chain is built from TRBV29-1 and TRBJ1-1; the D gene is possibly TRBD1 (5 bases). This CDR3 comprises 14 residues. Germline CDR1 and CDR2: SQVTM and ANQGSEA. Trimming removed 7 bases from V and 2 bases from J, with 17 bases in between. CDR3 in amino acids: CSASSGQTNTEAFF. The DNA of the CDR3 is TGCAGCGCCTCCTCAGGACAAACTAACACTGAAGCTTTCTTT.

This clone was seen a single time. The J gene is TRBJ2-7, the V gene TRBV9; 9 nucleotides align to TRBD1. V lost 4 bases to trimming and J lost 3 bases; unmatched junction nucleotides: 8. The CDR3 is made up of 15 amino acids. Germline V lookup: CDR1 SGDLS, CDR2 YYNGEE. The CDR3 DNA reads TGTGCCAGCAGCCGAGTCGGGACAGGGAACTACGAGCAGTACTTC. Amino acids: CASSRVGTGNYEQYF. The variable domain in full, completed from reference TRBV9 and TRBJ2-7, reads DSGVTQTPKHLITATGQRVTLRCSPRSGDLSVYWYQQSLDQGLQFLIQYYNGEERAKGNILERFSAQQFPDLHSELNLSSLELGDSALYFCASSRVGTGNYEQYFGPGTRLTVT.

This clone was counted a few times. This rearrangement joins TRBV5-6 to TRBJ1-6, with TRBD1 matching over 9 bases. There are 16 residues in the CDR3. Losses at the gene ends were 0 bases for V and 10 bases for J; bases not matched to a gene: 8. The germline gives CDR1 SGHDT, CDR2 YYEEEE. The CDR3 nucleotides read TGTGCCAGCAGCTTGGTCGTCGGACAGGGGAGGTCACCCCTCCACTTT. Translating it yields CASSLVVGQGRSPLHF.

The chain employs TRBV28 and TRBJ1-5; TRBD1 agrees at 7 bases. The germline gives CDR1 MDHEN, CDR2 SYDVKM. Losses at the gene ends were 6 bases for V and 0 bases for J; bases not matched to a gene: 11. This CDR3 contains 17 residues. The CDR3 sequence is CASREIEGALSNQPQHF. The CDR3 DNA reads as TGTGCCAGCAGAGAAATTGAGGGGGCGCTTAGCAATCAGCCCCAGCATTTT.

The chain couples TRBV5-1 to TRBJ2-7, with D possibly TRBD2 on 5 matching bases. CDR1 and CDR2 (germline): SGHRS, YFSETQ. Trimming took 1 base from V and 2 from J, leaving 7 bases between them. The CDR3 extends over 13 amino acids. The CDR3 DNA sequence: TGCGCCAGCAGCTTGCCCGGGGCCTACGAGCAGTACTTC. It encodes CASSLPGAYEQYF.